Below, 6 T cell receptor beta chains from the same sample are listed, as sequenced in a study of Ad26.COV2.S vaccination and SARS-CoV-2 variants. TCRdb's table, derived via immunoSEQ multiplex PCR, lists solely in-frame clones and lacks some. This table has about 180,000 clones, approximately 90% appearing once. Specimen: peripheral blood, collected after recovery from COVID-19. These receptors were collected from a human donor who had recovered from COVID-19.

The chain joins TRBV20-1 to TRBJ1-2, with a weak D call TRBD1 (6 bases). Germline V lookup: CDR1 DFQATT, CDR2 SNEGSKA (reference sequence). V was trimmed by 3 bases and J by 5 bases, leaving 7 bases between them. The CDR3 covers 11 residues. CDR3 protein: CSASTGYGYTF. CDR3 DNA sequence: TGCAGTGCTAGCACAGGGTATGGCTACACCTTC.

V usage is TRBV29-1 and J usage is TRBJ1-1, with D possibly TRBD1 on 5 matching bases. Germline lookup yields CDR1 SQVTM and CDR2 ANQGSEA. V was shortened by 0 bases and J by 8 bases, with 16 bases between the two germline ends. The CDR3 spans 14 residues. This CDR3 reads CSVEDGTGGREAFF. CDR3 in DNA: TGCAGCGTTGAAGATGGTACGGGGGGGAGGGAAGCTTTCTTT.

This sequence joins TRBV6-4 and TRBJ1-2, with 7 bases that match TRBD1. Germline CDR1 is MRHNA and CDR2 is SNTAGT. This CDR3 has 15 amino acids. Trimming cost V 3 bases and J 4 bases; bases outside gene matches: 8. For the CDR3, the DNA is TGTGCCAGCAGTGATGGTACAGGGGCGACCTATGGCTACACCTTC. Encoded protein: CASSDGTGATYGYTF.

This chain connects TRBV14 to TRBJ2-7; 10 bases are a match to TRBD2. The CDR3 runs to 13 residues. Germline assignment: CDR1 SGHDN and CDR2 FVKESK. J lost 4 bases, V lost 6 bases, and 3 bases had no gene match. CDR3 coding DNA: TGTGCCAGCAGTGCTAGCGGGGGATACGAGCAGTACTTC. Its protein is CASSASGGYEQYF. Variable domain in full (rest from reference TRBV14 and TRBJ2-7): EAGVTQFPSHSVIEKGQTVTLRCDPISGHDNLYWYRRVMGKEIKFLLHFVKESKQDESGMPNNRFLAERTGGTYSTLKVQPAELEDSGVYFCASSASGGYEQYFGPGTRLTVT.

Comment on this clone: Additional DNA sequences in this sample encode the identical CDR3. The chain carries TRBV7-2 and TRBJ1-2; weak D call: TRBD1 (6 bases). The CDR3 has 14 residues. V lost 7 bases, J lost 4 bases, and 16 bases lay in between. Germline CDR1 SGHTA, CDR2 FQGNSA. CDR3 sequence: CASTRRGQPYGYTF. CDR3 sequence (DNA): TGTGCCAGCACCCGACGAGGACAGCCCTATGGCTACACCTTC.

This clone was counted only a few times. This rearrangement joins TRBV5-4 to TRBJ2-7; TRBD2 matches at 7 bases. CDR1 is SGHNT, CDR2 YYREEE, per germline (reference sequence). The CDR3 has 14 residues. The V gene end was trimmed by 4 bases and the J gene end by 0 bases; junction bases not matched to a gene: 4. This chain's CDR3 is CASSKTSTSYEQYF. In nucleotides, the CDR3 is TGTGCCAGCAGCAAGACTAGCACCTCCTACGAGCAGTACTTC.